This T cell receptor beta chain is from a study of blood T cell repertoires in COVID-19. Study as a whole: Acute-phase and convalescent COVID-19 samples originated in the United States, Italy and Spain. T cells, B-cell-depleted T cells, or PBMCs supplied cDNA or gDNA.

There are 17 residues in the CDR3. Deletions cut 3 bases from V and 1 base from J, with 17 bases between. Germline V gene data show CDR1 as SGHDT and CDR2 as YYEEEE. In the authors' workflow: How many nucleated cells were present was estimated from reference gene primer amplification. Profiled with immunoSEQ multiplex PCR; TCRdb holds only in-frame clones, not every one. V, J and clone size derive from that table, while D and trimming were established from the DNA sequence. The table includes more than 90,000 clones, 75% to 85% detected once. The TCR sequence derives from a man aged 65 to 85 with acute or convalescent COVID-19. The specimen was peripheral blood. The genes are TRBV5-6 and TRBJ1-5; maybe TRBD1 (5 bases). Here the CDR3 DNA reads TGTGCCAGCAGCTCCACATGGCTGGGGCGCAGCAATCAGCCCCAGCATTTT. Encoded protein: CASSSTWLGRSNQPQHF.